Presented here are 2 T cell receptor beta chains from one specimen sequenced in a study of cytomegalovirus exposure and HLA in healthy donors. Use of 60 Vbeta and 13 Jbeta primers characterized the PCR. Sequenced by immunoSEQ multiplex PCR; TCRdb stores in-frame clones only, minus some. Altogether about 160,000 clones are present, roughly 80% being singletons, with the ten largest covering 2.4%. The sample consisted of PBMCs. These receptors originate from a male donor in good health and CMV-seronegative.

For the CDR3, the DNA is TGTGCCAGCAGCTTAGTTCTGGGGGAGGACGAGCAGTACTTC. It translates to CASSLVLGEDEQYF. V usage is TRBV7-2 and J usage is TRBJ2-7, with TRBD2 as a possible D gene (6 bases). This CDR3 contains 14 residues. The germline CDR1 and CDR2 sequences are SGHTA and FQGNSA. V lost 1 base to trimming and J lost 5 bases, with 12 bases between them.

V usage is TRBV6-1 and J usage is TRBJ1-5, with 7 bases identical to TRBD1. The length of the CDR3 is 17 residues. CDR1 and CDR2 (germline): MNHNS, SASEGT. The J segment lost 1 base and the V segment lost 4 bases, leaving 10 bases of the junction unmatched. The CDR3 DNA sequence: TGTGCCAGCAGTGCCCCGACAGGGAGAAAGAGCAATCAGCCCCAGCATTTT. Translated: CASSAPTGRKSNQPQHF.